This is a list of T cell receptor beta chains from one sample in a study of post-analysis software for immune sequencing data. TCRdb used MiXCR to reprocess the PCR reads, holding one entry per CDR3 protein. Of some 190,000 distinct CDR3 sequences detected, 25% to 30% appear once; the ten largest clones hold about 3.7%. The sequenced material came from blood. All receptors come from a girl aged 2-17 years with multiple sclerosis. Both conserved end residues are part of each CDR3. The order of the fields is CDR3 protein, CDR3 DNA, clone size, D gene, V gene, J gene. A D gene is named only where the DNA matches it firmly. Part of the rows lack a size; the others show once, few, many or a class for expanded clones.

CASSLVLNLAKNIRYF	TGTGCCAGCAGCTTGGTACTGAATCTAGCCAAAAACATTCGGTACTTC	few	-	TRBV5-4	TRBJ2-7
CASSLGNPGGYGYTF	TGTGCCAGCAGTTTAGGGAATCCAGGGGGCTATGGCTACACCTTC	many	TRBD1	TRBV12-3/TRBV12-4	TRBJ1-2
CASRMSTEETQYF	TGTGCCAGCAGGATGAGTACAGAAGAGACCCAGTACTTC	-	-	TRBV7-9	TRBJ2-5
CASSLAALSTDTQYF	TGTGCCAGCAGCTTAGCGGCGTTAAGCACAGATACGCAGTATTTT	many	-	TRBV7-2	TRBJ2-3
CASSRRDRVETQYF	TGTGCCAGCAGTAGACGGGACAGGGTGGAGACCCAGTACTTC	-	TRBD1	TRBV28	TRBJ2-5
CSVGGGPWTGELFF	TGCAGCGTTGGGGGAGGTCCATGGACCGGGGAGCTGTTTTTT	-	-	TRBV29-1	TRBJ2-2
CASSETGNNQPQHF	TGTGCCAGCAGTGAGACAGGGAACAATCAGCCCCAGCATTTT	many	TRBD1	TRBV25-1	TRBJ1-5
CASSLPRGASGSEQFF	TGTGCCAGCAGCTTACCGCGGGGGGCTAGCGGTTCTGAGCAGTTCTTC	few	TRBD2	TRBV7-9	TRBJ2-1
CASSPGQGRNQPQHF	TGTGCCAGCAGCCCTGGACAGGGGAGGAATCAGCCCCAGCATTTT	many	TRBD1	TRBV12-3/TRBV12-4	TRBJ1-5
CASSFTGGAGANVLTF	TGTGCCAGCAGTTTTACAGGGGGCGCGGGGGCCAACGTCCTGACTTTC	many	TRBD1	TRBV5-5	TRBJ2-6
CASSQDQGKVEAFF	TGTGCCAGCAGCCAAGATCAAGGAAAGGTTGAAGCTTTCTTT	-	-	TRBV14	TRBJ1-1
CASRTGSLYEQYF	TGTGCCAGCAGAACAGGGAGCCTCTACGAGCAGTACTTC	many	-	TRBV2	TRBJ2-7
CASSPSGGGDTQYF	TGTGCCAGCAGCCCTAGCGGGGGAGGAGATACGCAGTATTTT	many	TRBD2	TRBV7-3	TRBJ2-3
CAGSQTSGGAYNEQFF	TGCGCCGGCAGCCAAACTAGCGGGGGGGCCTACAATGAGCAGTTCTTC	few	TRBD2	TRBV4-3	TRBJ2-1
CASSDTQVGFYGYTF	TGTGCCAGCAGCGATACGCAGGTCGGTTTCTATGGCTACACCTTC	-	-	TRBV7-9	TRBJ1-2
CASSQDVIAGGREQFF	TGTGCCAGCAGCCAAGACGTAATAGCGGGAGGGAGGGAGCAGTTCTTC	few	TRBD2	TRBV3-1	TRBJ2-1
CAIQSGSTDTQYF	TGTGCCATCCAAAGCGGGAGCACAGATACGCAGTATTTT	few	-	TRBV6-1	TRBJ2-3
CASSSRGEETQYF	TGTGCCAGCAGCTCACGGGGGGAGGAGACCCAGTACTTC	many	TRBD2	TRBV7-7	TRBJ2-5
CSASPGMGYGYTF	TGCAGTGCCAGCCCCGGGATGGGCTATGGCTACACCTTC	-	-	TRBV20-1	TRBJ1-2
CASSQGGSPSYEQYF	TGTGCCAGCAGCCAAGGAGGGTCCCCCTCCTACGAGCAGTACTTC	-	-	TRBV3-1	TRBJ2-7
CASSPDPGGYNEQFF	TGCGCCAGCAGCCCGGACCCGGGGGGCTACAATGAGCAGTTCTTC	many	TRBD2	TRBV5-1	TRBJ2-1
CASSTRDSSYEQYF	TGTGCCAGCAGTACTCGGGACAGCTCCTACGAGCAGTACTTC	many	TRBD1	TRBV28	TRBJ2-7
CASSPWKDEQFF	TGTGCCAGCAGTCCGTGGAAGGACGAGCAGTTCTTC	-	-	TRBV28	TRBJ2-1
CASSLLPGRDNEQFF	TGTGCCAGCTCACTCCTCCCGGGCAGGGACAATGAGCAGTTCTTC	-	-	TRBV18	TRBJ2-1
CASSPYLEAFF	TGTGCCAGCAGCCCCTACCTTGAAGCTTTCTTT	few	-	TRBV7-2	TRBJ1-1
CASSQLAGGRDTQYF	TGTGCCAGCAGCCAGCTAGCGGGAGGCAGAGATACGCAGTATTTT	-	TRBD2	TRBV3-1	TRBJ2-3
CAISESKVLGETQYF	TGTGCCATCAGTGAGTCGAAAGTCCTAGGAGAGACCCAGTACTTC	many	-	TRBV10-3	TRBJ2-5
CASSWTGGWTEAFF	TGCGCCAGCAGCTGGACAGGGGGCTGGACTGAAGCTTTCTTT	few	TRBD1	TRBV5-1	TRBJ1-1
CASSLGALLAKETQYF	TGTGCCAGCAGCTTAGGTGCTCTTCTAGCGAAAGAGACCCAGTACTTC	many	-	TRBV7-2	TRBJ2-5
CASSLDQYNEQFF	TGTGCCAGCAGCTTAGACCAGTACAATGAGCAGTTCTTC	-	-	TRBV7-9	TRBJ2-1
CASFVRNTGELFF	TGTGCCAGCTTCGTTCGGAACACCGGGGAGCTGTTTTTT	-	-	TRBV6-1	TRBJ2-2
CASSYSKTGVRYEQYF	TGTGCCAGCAGTTACTCGAAGACAGGGGTAAGGTACGAGCAGTACTTC	-	TRBD1	TRBV6-5	TRBJ2-7
CASRSTGAAEKLFF	TGTGCCAGCAGGTCGACAGGGGCGGCTGAAAAACTGTTTTTT	-	TRBD1	TRBV2	TRBJ1-4